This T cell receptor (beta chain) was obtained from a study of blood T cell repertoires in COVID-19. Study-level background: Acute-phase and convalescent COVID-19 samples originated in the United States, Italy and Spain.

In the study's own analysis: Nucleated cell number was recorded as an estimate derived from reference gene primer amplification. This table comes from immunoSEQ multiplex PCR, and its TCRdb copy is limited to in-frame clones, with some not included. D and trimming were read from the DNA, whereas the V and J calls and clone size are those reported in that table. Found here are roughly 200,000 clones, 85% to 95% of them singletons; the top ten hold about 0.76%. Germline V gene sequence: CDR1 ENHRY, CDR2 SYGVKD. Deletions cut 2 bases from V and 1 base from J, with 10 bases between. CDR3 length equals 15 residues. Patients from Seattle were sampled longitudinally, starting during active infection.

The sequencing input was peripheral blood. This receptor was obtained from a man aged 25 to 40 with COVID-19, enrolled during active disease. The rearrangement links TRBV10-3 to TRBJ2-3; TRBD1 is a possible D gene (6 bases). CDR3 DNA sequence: TGTGCCATCAGTGAGGGGGGCGGACGCACAGATACGCAGTATTTT. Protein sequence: CAISEGGGRTDTQYF.